The 3 T cell receptor beta chains below all came from one sample that was sequenced in a study of blood T cell repertoires in COVID-19. Generated by immunoSEQ multiplex PCR, the TCRdb table keeps only in-frame clones and is missing some. Of 150,000 to 200,000 clones detected, 70% to 90% appear once; the ten largest clones hold more than 8%. Sequenced: peripheral blood. The receptors here all came from a woman older than 75 with acute or convalescent COVID-19.

Written as DNA, the CDR3 is TGCGCCAGCAGCTGGGGTTCGGCGGGGGCGACTAATGAAAAACTGTTTTTT. Translated, it gives CASSWGSAGATNEKLFF. The chain couples TRBV5-1 to TRBJ1-4; tentative D call: TRBD1 (6 bases). V was shortened by 3 bases and J by 2 bases, with 17 bases between the two germline ends. The germline CDR1 and CDR2 sequences are SGHRS and YFSETQ. This CDR3 contains 17 residues.

The rearrangement uses TRBV5-1 and TRBJ1-1; 11 nucleotides line up with TRBD1. V was clipped by 3 bases and J by 0 bases; unmatched bases: 7. This CDR3 has 17 residues. In germline, CDR1 is SGHRS, CDR2 YFSETQ. The CDR3 is CASSWTGGGTLNTEAFF. Written as DNA, the CDR3 is TGCGCCAGCAGCTGGACAGGGGGCGGGACCCTGAACACTGAAGCTTTCTTT.

This clone was counted once. The V and J genes are TRBV30 and TRBJ2-1; 8 positions agree with TRBD2. This CDR3 contains 17 residues. The germline V gene has CDR1 GTSNPN and CDR2 SVGIG (reference sequence). The junction had 9 bases not matched to a gene; V was cut back by 0 bases and J by 2 bases. For the CDR3, the DNA is TGTGCCTGGAGTGTATCGACACTAGCGGAGCCCTACAATGAGCAGTTCTTC. Translated, it gives CAWSVSTLAEPYNEQFF.